The next 16 T cell receptor beta chains were all read from a single sample in a study of regulatory T cells in long-lasting Graves disease. The TCR beta library used iRepertoire HTBI primers with Arm-PCR amplification of CDR3. One entry per CDR3 protein results from TCRdb running MiXCR on the multiplex PCR reads. The profile shows 300,000 to 400,000 distinct CDR3 sequences, around a sixth of them singletons. Documented time point: newly diagnosed GD, antithyroid drugs for less than 3 months. There was RNA extracted from PBMCs, and the TCR library was made from it. The sequencing here drew on peripheral blood mononuclear cells (PBMCs), taken at new diagnosis, from a patient treated with antithyroid drugs. The source is a female donor with Graves disease.

On this clonotype itself: A much larger clone is a single base away; this may be a read error. The CDR3 does not end in the conserved phenylalanine or tryptophan, so this is likely a read error. J is TRBJ2-1 and V is TRBV6-1, with D possibly TRBD2 on 6 matching bases. The ends were cut back, 8 bases at V and 5 bases at J, with 13 bases in the middle. CDR3 length: 13 amino acids. Germline CDR1 is MNHNS and CDR2 is SASEGT. CDR3: CASGSWGDNEQFS. The CDR3 nucleotides are TGTGCCAGCGGAAGTTGGGGGGACAATGAGCAGTTCTCC.

This clonotype was seen ten or more times. The chain links TRBV28 to TRBJ2-3; D may be TRBD2 (6 bases). The germline V and J ends were trimmed by 2 bases and 6 bases, with 12 bases remaining between them. This CDR3 region has 14 residues. Germline CDR1 MDHEN, CDR2 SYDVKM. The CDR3 sequence is CASSLRLRGDTQYF. The CDR3 nucleotides are TGTGCCAGCAGTTTAAGACTGCGGGGTGATACGCAGTATTTT.

This clonotype was counted at least ten times. The J gene is TRBJ2-2, the V gene TRBV11-1; D uncertain. Germline lookup yields CDR1 SGHAT and CDR2 FQDESV (reference sequence). CDR3 length equals 16 residues. V was shortened by 2 bases and J by 4 bases, with 14 bases between the two germline ends. The CDR3 here is CASSLTGSLPTGELFF. The CDR3 DNA reads TGTGCCAGCAGCTTAACGGGCTCCCTCCCCACCGGGGAGCTGTTTTTT.

This clonotype was observed a few times. The gene calls are TRBV7-7 and TRBJ2-3; 9 nucleotides agree with TRBD1. Trimming took 6 bases from V and 4 from J; bases not matched to a gene: 5. The germline V gene has CDR1 SSHAT and CDR2 FNYEAQ (reference sequence). The CDR3 has 14 residues. CDR3 amino acids: CASSSGTGPDTQYF. CDR3 nucleotide sequence: TGTGCCAGCAGTTCTGGGACAGGGCCAGATACGCAGTATTTT.

This clonotype was picked up a small number of times. J is TRBJ1-2 and V is TRBV9; 8 bases are a match to TRBD1. The CDR3 is made up of 16 amino acids. Germline V gives CDR1 SGDLS, CDR2 YYNGEE. After removal of 0 bases from V and 4 bases from J, the junction contained 8 bases not matched to a gene. CDR3 nucleotides: TGTGCCAGCAGCGTAGAACTCCAGGGGGCGATCTATGGCTACACCTTC. Its translation is CASSVELQGAIYGYTF.

This clonotype was observed a handful of times. This chain joins TRBV29-1 and TRBJ1-5; D call uncertain. The CDR3 totals 14 residues. Per the germline V gene, CDR1 is SQVTM and CDR2 is ANQGSEA. Trimming left V 6 bases short and J 0 bases short, with 12 bases between. CDR3 region: CSVSSGPSNQPQHF. The CDR3 coding sequence is TGCAGCGTAAGCTCGGGCCCTAGCAATCAGCCCCAGCATTTT.

This clonotype occurred a few times. The J gene is TRBJ2-2, the V gene TRBV12-3 or TRBV12-4; D is unclear. Trimming left V 3 bases short and J 7 bases short, with 6 bases between. This CDR3 is built from 12 residues. The CDR3 DNA is TGTGCCAGCAGTTTTTCCGGCGGGGAGCTGTTTTTT. Amino acids: CASSFSGGELFF.

The chain links TRBV7-2 to TRBJ1-2, with D tentatively TRBD1 (6 bases). In germline, CDR1 is SGHTA, CDR2 FQGNSA. The V and J ends lost 1 base and 12 bases respectively, with 15 bases between them. CDR3 length: 13 residues. The CDR3 protein is CASSLVGAKFDTF. The DNA of the CDR3 is TGTGCCAGCAGCTTAGTGGGGGCGAAATTCGACACCTTC.

Many counts were recorded for this clonotype. This chain joins TRBV6-9 and TRBJ1-2; no clear D gene. The germline V gene encodes CDR1 MNHGY and CDR2 SVAAGI. Trimming took off 3 bases at V and 2 bases at J, with 13 bases between the two ends. CDR3 length: 15 amino acids. In DNA form, the CDR3 reads TGTGCCAGCAGTTACTCTTGGGAGGTGAACTATGGCTACACCTTC. This codes for CASSYSWEVNYGYTF.

This clonotype was observed many times. The chain employs TRBV12-5 and TRBJ2-1; 12 bases map to TRBD1. V trimming: 4 bases; J trimming: 1 base; junction bases outside the gene matches: 8. The CDR3 is 18 residues long. The germline V gene has CDR1 LGHNT and CDR2 FRNRAP. The CDR3 loop is CASGSGTGGIASYNEQFF. The CDR3 nucleotides are TGTGCTAGTGGTTCGGGGACAGGGGGCATCGCGTCCTACAATGAGCAGTTCTTC. Combining the CDR3 with reference TRBV12-5 and TRBJ2-1 gives the whole variable domain DARVTQTPRHKVTEMGQEVTMRCQPILGHNTVFWYRQTMMQGLELLAYFRNRAPLDDSGMPKDRFSAEMPDATLATLKIQPSEPRDSAVYFCASGSGTGGIASYNEQFFGPGTRLTVL.

This clonotype was picked up many times. The chain recombines TRBV6-2 or TRBV6-3 with TRBJ2-3; no reliable D call. The CDR3 contains 14 residues. The V gene lost 5 bases and the J gene lost 4 bases, with 13 bases spanning the gap. Germline V CDR1 and CDR2: MNHEY, SVGEGT. The DNA for the CDR3 is TGTGCCAGCAGTGAAGGCCCGAGCGCAGATACGCAGTATTTT. It encodes CASSEGPSADTQYF.

This sequence joins TRBV6-8 and TRBJ1-2; no definite D call. The CDR3 is 12 amino acids. Per germline, CDR1 MNHGY and CDR2 SAAAGT. V shed 7 bases and J shed 0 bases, with 6 bases lying between them. CDR3 nucleotides: TGTGCCAGCACACCCGCTAACTATGGCTACACCTTC. Its protein product is CASTPANYGYTF.

This sequence joins TRBV7-2 and TRBJ2-1, with 9 nucleotides matching TRBD2. V shed 8 bases, J shed 7 bases, and the junction held 18 bases outside the gene matches. Germline V gene data show CDR1 as SGHTA and CDR2 as FQGNSA. CDR3 length equals 17 residues. The CDR3 loop is CASSEITSGLRQNEQFF. CDR3 nucleotide sequence: TGTGCCAGCTCAGAGATAACTAGCGGGTTACGCCAGAATGAGCAGTTCTTC.

There are a few counts of this clonotype. This chain links TRBV5-1 with TRBJ2-5, with 7 bases fitting TRBD1. Germline V gene data show CDR1 as SGHRS and CDR2 as YFSETQ. V lost 6 bases to trimming and J lost 3 bases; unmatched junction nucleotides: 11. The length of the CDR3 is 15 residues. The CDR3 DNA sequence: TGCGCCAGCACCAGACAGGGATACGGGGAAGAGACCCAGTACTTC. It specifies CASTRQGYGEETQYF.

Only one count was recorded for this clonotype. A clone one base away is much larger, so this may be a read error. The final CDR3 position lacks the conserved phenylalanine or tryptophan, pointing to a likely read error. This chain joins TRBV4-1 and TRBJ1-5; unclear D gene. Germline CDR1 and CDR2: MGHRA and YSYEKL. V lost 0 bases and J lost 0, with 3 bases in between. The CDR3 has 14 amino acids. CDR3 bases: TGCGCCAGCAGCCAAGATACTAGCAATCAGCCCCAGCATCTT. Its protein is CASSQDTSNQPQHL.

This clonotype was seen ten or more times. The chain uses TRBV10-3 and TRBJ1-1; the D is unclear. V was cut by 4 bases and J by 0 bases, with 6 bases left in between. This CDR3 spans 13 amino acids. Germline CDR1 reads ENHRY; CDR2 reads SYGVKD. CDR3 DNA sequence: TGTGCCATCAGTGGATCAGTGAACACTGAAGCTTTCTTT. Encoded protein: CAISGSVNTEAFF.